Listed here are 17 T cell receptor beta chains from one sample, sequenced in a study of T cell responses to AZD1222 COVID-19 vaccine. TCRdb's table, derived via immunoSEQ multiplex PCR, lists solely in-frame clones and lacks some. The table has some 150,000 clones, 75% to 90% seen once. Sequencing used peripheral blood, obtained after recovery from COVID-19. Receptors were obtained from an adult who had recovered from COVID-19.

The chain links TRBV7-9 to TRBJ1-3, with TRBD1 matching 7 bases. After removal of 4 bases from V and 2 bases from J, the junction contained 5 bases not matched to a gene. The CDR3 length is 15 residues. Germline loops: CDR1 SEHNR, CDR2 FQNEAQ (reference sequence). CDR3: CASSSTQGAGNTIYF. The CDR3 DNA sequence: TGTGCCAGCAGCTCGACCCAGGGGGCTGGAAACACCATATATTTT.

The chain employs TRBV29-1 and TRBJ2-7, with a tentative D call TRBD1 (6 bases). The V gene's germline CDR1 is SQVTM and CDR2 ANQGSEA. V gave up 6 bases and J gave up 6 bases, with 12 bases separating them. The CDR3 loop spans 11 amino acids. The CDR3 spells CSVGDIREQYF. CDR3 bases: TGCAGCGTGGGGGACATACGCGAGCAGTACTTC.

This chain uses TRBV7-2 with TRBJ2-7; D may correspond to TRBD1 or TRBD2 (5 bases each). The CDR3 covers 14 residues. CDR1 and CDR2 from the germline V gene are SGHTA and FQGNSA. Trimming pared 2 bases from V and 5 bases from J, leaving 13 bases between. The CDR3, as DNA: TGTGCCAGCAGCTTAAGATCGGGACGCGACGAGCAGTACTTC. Its protein product is CASSLRSGRDEQYF. Complete variable domain (other parts from reference TRBV7-2 and TRBJ2-7): GAGVSQSPSNKVTEKGKDVELRCDPISGHTALYWYRQSLGQGLEFLIYFQGNSAPDKSGLPSDRFSAERTGGSVSTLTIQRTQQEDSAVYLCASSLRSGRDEQYFGPGTRLTVT.

The chain links TRBV2 to TRBJ2-6; no firm D call. The V gene's germline CDR1 is SNHLY and CDR2 FYNNEI. The CDR3 sequence is 13 residues long. V lost 8 bases, J lost 0 bases, and 5 bases lay in between. CDR3 nucleotide sequence: TGTGCCAGCGCGGACTCTGGGGCCAACGTCCTGACTTTC. It specifies CASADSGANVLTF.

The chain links TRBV6-2 or TRBV6-3 to TRBJ1-2; D is unresolved. Looked up from germline, CDR1 is MNHEY and CDR2 is SVGEGT. The length of the CDR3 is 16 residues. Trimming removed 4 bases from V and 0 bases from J, with 15 bases in between. DNA for the CDR3: TGTGCCAGCAGTTCCCCCCGACCGATTCCTAACTATGGCTACACCTTC. It translates to CASSSPRPIPNYGYTF.

This clone is a singleton in its sample. The V call is TRBV24-1, the J call TRBJ1-2; D remains unclear. The CDR3 is 12 residues long. Trimming shortened V by 2 bases and J by 7 bases, and 7 bases separated the two germline ends. The V gene's germline CDR1 is KGHDR and CDR2 SFDVKD. As DNA, the CDR3 is TGTGCCACCAGTGATTACGAGGGTGGCTACACCTTC. Its protein is CATSDYEGGYTF.

J is TRBJ1-4 and V is TRBV5-4, with D unclear. Germline V gene sequence: CDR1 SGHNT, CDR2 YYREEE (reference sequence). The ends were cut back, 1 base at V and 6 bases at J, with 7 bases in the middle. The CDR3 is 13 residues long. In DNA, the CDR3 is TGTGCCAGCAGCTTGACCGAGGATGAAAAACTGTTTTTT. Its translation is CASSLTEDEKLFF.

V gene TRBV9 combines with J gene TRBJ1-5; D unclear. V was cut by 0 bases and J by 4 bases, with 5 bases left in between. Germline lookup yields CDR1 SGDLS and CDR2 YYNGEE. This CDR3 contains 13 residues. The CDR3 nucleotides read TGTGCCAGCAGCGTAGCGCATAATCAGCCCCAGCATTTT. This translates into CASSVAHNQPQHF.

The V gene is TRBV3-1 (or the pseudogene TRBV3-2), the J gene TRBJ2-7; TRBD1 matches 11 bases. This CDR3 contains 15 residues. CDR1 is LGHDT and CDR2 is YNNKEL in the germline V gene (reference sequence). V was clipped by 6 bases and J by 7 bases; unmatched bases: 11. The CDR3 sequence is CASREDRGRFWEQYF. Written as DNA, the CDR3 is TGTGCCAGCAGAGAGGACAGGGGGCGCTTTTGGGAGCAGTACTTC.

The chain has TRBV19 and TRBJ2-1, with 7 bases matching TRBD2. This CDR3 has 15 residues. From germline, CDR1 is LNHDA and CDR2 SQIVND (reference sequence). The J segment lost 4 bases and the V segment lost 2 bases, leaving 5 bases of the junction unmatched. The CDR3 DNA is TGTGCCAGTAGTATACCTGGCGGGGGATACAATGAGCAGTTCTTC. Protein: CASSIPGGGYNEQFF.

V and J are TRBV7-9 and TRBJ2-1; D is unresolved. This CDR3 region has 19 residues. Trimming shortened V by 2 bases and J by 0 bases, and 20 bases separated the two germline ends. Germline loops: CDR1 SEHNR, CDR2 FQNEAQ (reference sequence). In DNA, the CDR3 is TGTGCCAGCAGCTTATTTTCGGTTGCTTCCGTGAGCTCCTACAATGAGCAGTTCTTC. This codes for CASSLFSVASVSSYNEQFF.

This rearrangement joins TRBV5-6 to TRBJ1-2, with D hard to call. The CDR3 covers 14 residues. From germline, CDR1 is SGHDT and CDR2 YYEEEE. The germline V and J ends were trimmed by 3 bases and 2 bases, with 11 bases remaining between them. The CDR3 here is CASSSIVANYGYTF. The CDR3, as DNA: TGTGCCAGCAGCTCAATTGTGGCCAACTATGGCTACACCTTC. The variable domain in full, with the rest retrieved from reference TRBV5-6 and TRBJ1-2, is DAGVTQSPTHLIKTRGQQVTLRCSPKSGHDTVSWYQQALGQGPQFIFQYYEEEERQRGNFPDRFSGHQFPNYSSELNVNALLLGDSALYLCASSSIVANYGYTFGSGTRLTVV.

The rearrangement joins TRBV6-4 to TRBJ2-3; D is unclear. CDR1 and CDR2 from the germline V gene are MRHNA and SNTAGT. The germline V and J ends were trimmed by 8 bases and 4 bases, with 19 bases remaining between them. CDR3 length equals 15 residues. CDR3 region: CASSRQLSGADTQYF. For the CDR3, the DNA is TGTGCCAGCTCGAGACAACTTTCGGGCGCAGATACGCAGTATTTT.

This clone has a single count. The chain carries TRBV25-1 and TRBJ1-2, with 7 positions matching TRBD1. Germline V gene data show CDR1 as MGHDK and CDR2 as SYGVNS. V was clipped by 3 bases and J by 4 bases; unmatched bases: 2. The CDR3 loop spans 13 amino acids. The CDR3 nucleotides are TGTGCCAGCAGTGAGACAGGGTCCTATGGCTACACCTTC. It encodes CASSETGSYGYTF.

The chain is built from TRBV3-1 (or the pseudogene TRBV3-2) and TRBJ1-2; D perhaps matches TRBD1 (6 bases). This CDR3 spans 14 amino acids. Trimming took off 0 bases at V and 3 bases at J, with 8 bases between the two ends. CDR1 is LGHDT, CDR2 YNNKEL, per germline (reference sequence). The CDR3 sequence: CASSQDTGYYGYTF. The DNA for the CDR3 is TGTGCCAGCAGCCAAGATACAGGGTACTATGGCTACACCTTC.

In this sample, this clone turned up a few times. The chain joins TRBV6-4 to TRBJ1-2; D not certain. Germline assignment: CDR1 MRHNA and CDR2 SNTAGT. The V and J ends lost 6 bases and 4 bases respectively, with 18 bases between them. CDR3 length: 15 amino acids. In nucleotides, the CDR3 is TGTGCCAGCAGACCCGACCGTAAATCTCTCTATGGCTACACCTTC. Protein product: CASRPDRKSLYGYTF.

V and J are TRBV27 and TRBJ1-5; TRBD1 agrees at 7 bases. The CDR3 contains 15 residues. Per the germline V gene, CDR1 is MNHEY and CDR2 is SMNVEV (reference sequence). Trimming took 3 bases from V and 0 from J; bases not matched to a gene: 2. The CDR3 coding sequence is TGTGCCAGCAGTTTTGGGACAGCTAGCAATCAGCCCCAGCATTTT. Encoded protein: CASSFGTASNQPQHF.